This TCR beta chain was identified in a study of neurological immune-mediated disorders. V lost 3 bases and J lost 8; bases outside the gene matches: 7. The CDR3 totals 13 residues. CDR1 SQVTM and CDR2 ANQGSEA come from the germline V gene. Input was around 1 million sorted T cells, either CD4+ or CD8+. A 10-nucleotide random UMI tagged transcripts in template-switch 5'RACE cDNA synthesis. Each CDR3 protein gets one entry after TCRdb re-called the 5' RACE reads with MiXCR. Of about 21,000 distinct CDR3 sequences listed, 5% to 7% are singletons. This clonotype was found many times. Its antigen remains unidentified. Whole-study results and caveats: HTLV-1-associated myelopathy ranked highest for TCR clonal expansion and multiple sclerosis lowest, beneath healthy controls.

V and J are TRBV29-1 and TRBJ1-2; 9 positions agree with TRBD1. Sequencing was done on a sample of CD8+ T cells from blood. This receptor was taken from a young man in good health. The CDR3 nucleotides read TGCAGCGTTGACACAGGGGGCAAGCGGGGCTACACCTTC. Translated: CSVDTGGKRGYTF.